This TCR beta chain stems from a study of identical twins (dated by TCRdb to between 2015 and 2016). A note on the overall study: To test whether fetal clonotypes persist, this study deep-sequenced TCR alpha and beta repertoires from monozygotic twins, from unrelated adults of various ages, and from cord blood. Replicate twin experiments were performed at different times using different library preparation protocols to rule out contamination.

To prepare the library, 5' RACE was applied. The sample was run on an Illumina HiSeq 2000. A universal primer binding site was added through template switching, and the final cDNA carried a unique molecular identifier so that TCR cDNA molecules could be counted accurately. Specific primers in the conserved constant-segment region were used to synthesize first-strand cDNA for TCR alpha and beta chains. Each cDNA library was double barcoded, with a SMART-Mk sample barcode plus Illumina barcodes, to control for contamination. TruSeq adapter sequences, together with Illumina sample barcodes, were added in two successive PCR steps. Sequencing of the TCR alpha and beta cDNA libraries was done on the Illumina HiSeq platform using custom primers. Concerning the study's data processing: MiGEC processed the raw reads to extract unique molecular identifiers, while MiXCR was used to determine the CDR3 positions. Recombination models were inferred per individual with the repgenHMM and IGoR tools using an EM algorithm. Shared clonotypes were analyzed with the tcR package in R, and sharing was normalized by the product of cloneset sizes. To study raw recombination without the effects of thymic and clonal selection, out-of-frame nonproductive sequences were analyzed. In TCRdb, the public reads were trimmed at Q25 with fastp and aligned with MiXCR, with productive beta chains retained. Here each entry gathers all rows of one CDR3 protein and keeps the most common genes and DNA. These V and J calls derive from TCRdb rather than the authors' analysis. Within this sample are under 1 million distinct CDR3 sequences, with roughly an eighth of them counted one time only. The leading ten clones occupy about 1.5% of the sample.

Every donor in the study was a healthy Caucasian. The twin cohort consisted of three pairs of female monozygotic twins, all aged roughly 18 to 30 years. Peripheral blood mononuclear cells were the source from which RNA for the TCR libraries was isolated. CDR1 MGHRA and CDR2 YSYEKL are derived from the germline V gene. The germline ends are 15 bases apart after V is trimmed by 0 bases and J by 6 bases. From the cysteine up to the phenylalanine, the CDR3 has a length of 15 residues. Solely the CDR3 DNA is kept, with 45 bases framed from the first base. Concerning this clonotype itself: The antigen this receptor binds is unknown. The sample holds no much larger clone one base away, and base qualities are not on file.

The research as a whole found: Conclusions relied on cross-sectional statistical analysis, since the same donors could not be followed over many years. In monozygotic twins, recombination models systematically underestimated out-of-frame TCR alpha sharing, but the models matched the sharing seen between unrelated individuals. Abundant cord blood beta clonotypes had fewer insertions, young adult naive repertoires showed a similar but weaker trend, and memory repertoires showed no such trend. A weaker excess of twin sharing was found in beta out-of-frame sequences because the signal-to-noise ratio was lowered by fewer shared sequences. Invariant T cells such as MAIT and iNKT could partly confound zero-insertion analyses, although diverse VJ usage argued against such confounding for most clonotypes. Out-of-frame TCR alpha sequences shared between twins showed an excess of low generation-probability sequences compared with coincidental sharing between unrelated individuals.

Another study also made use of these data, one on yellow fever vaccine responses in identical twins. The second study, in turn, reports: According to the authors, in identical twins the way T cells responded to vaccination appeared partly convergent and partly personalized. Focusing on identical twins, the study followed the T cell clones that responded to the vaccine, and did so with precision.

The rearranged segments are TRBV4-1 and TRBJ2-7; the D gene remains uncertain. Sample: PBMCs. The sequence was obtained from a woman aged 18-35 years in good health. CDR3 loop: CASSQDWVVESEQYF. The bases are TGCGCCAGCAGCCAAGATTGGGTGGTAGAATCCGAGCAGTACTTC.